This TCR beta chain stems from a study of post-analysis software for immune sequencing data. Study-wide results and limits: With TRBV5-6, TRBV5-1 and TRBV20-1 included, about five TRBV segments were more frequent in patients than in controls.

This clonotype was observed a few times. What it binds is unknown. Unique molecular identifiers were carried by the TCR beta cDNA libraries. When roughly 0.85 to 11 million T cells were used, they gave a few hundred thousand cDNA molecules. MiXCR, applied by TCRdb to the PCR reads, yields one record per CDR3 protein. The data show 750,000 to 950,000 distinct CDR3 sequences, with roughly 50% seen just once and 4% to 5.5% held by the top ten. V lost 2 bases, J lost 9 bases, and 10 bases lay in between. Germline V gene data show CDR1 as WSHSY and CDR2 as SAAADI. This CDR3 is 12 amino acids long. Sample: blood. The V call is TRBV10-2, the J call TRBJ2-5; D is unresolved. This receptor was obtained from a girl between 10 and 17 years old with multiple sclerosis. In DNA form, the CDR3 reads TGCGCCAGCAGTGAGACCGAAGCGTCCCAGTACTTC. This sequence encodes CASSETEASQYF.